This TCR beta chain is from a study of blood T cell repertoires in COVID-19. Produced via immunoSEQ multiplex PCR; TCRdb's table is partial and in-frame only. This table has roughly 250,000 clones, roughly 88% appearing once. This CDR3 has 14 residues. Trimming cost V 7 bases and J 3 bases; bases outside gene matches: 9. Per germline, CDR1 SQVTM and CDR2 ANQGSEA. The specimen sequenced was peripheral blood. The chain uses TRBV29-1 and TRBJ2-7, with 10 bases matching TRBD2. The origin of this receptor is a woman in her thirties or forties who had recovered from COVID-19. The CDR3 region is CSGPGLALNYEQYF. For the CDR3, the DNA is TGCAGCGGTCCGGGACTAGCGTTAAACTACGAGCAGTACTTC.